The rows below give T cell receptor beta chains drawn from one sample of a study of OX40 agonist ivuxolimab in advanced cancers. Clones were sequenced by immunoSEQ multiplex PCR, and TCRdb holds only the in-frame ones, with some missing. The profile shows under 75,000 clones, 80% to 90% of them singletons. Specimen: CD4+ or CD8+ T cells sorted from blood, collected in a trial of the OX40 agonist ivuxolimab. The source of these receptors is an adult with an advanced solid tumor such as melanoma, head and neck, liver or kidney cancer. Each CDR3 is given with its conserved first and last residue. Fields, in order: D gene, clone size, V gene, J gene, CDR3 protein, CDR3 DNA. The D gene is left open where the match is weak. Clone size is shown for a subset of rows, as once, few, many or a class of expanded clone.

d_gene: NA; abundance: NA; v_gene: TRBV7-3; j_gene: TRBJ1-2; CDR3aa: CASSSSTLGQGPYGYTF; CDR3nt: TGTGCCAGCAGCTCGAGCACTTTGGGGCAGGGGCCCTATGGCTACACCTTC
d_gene: TRBD1; abundance: NA; v_gene: TRBV14; j_gene: TRBJ2-6; CDR3aa: CASSRPGQGSGANVLTF; CDR3nt: TGTGCCAGCAGCAGACCGGGACAGGGCTCTGGGGCCAACGTCCTGACTTTC
d_gene: NA; abundance: NA; v_gene: TRBV28; j_gene: TRBJ2-1; CDR3aa: CASGFSRGRQFF; CDR3nt: TGTGCCAGCGGATTCTCCCGGGGAAGGCAGTTCTTC
d_gene: TRBD1; abundance: NA; v_gene: TRBV5-1; j_gene: TRBJ1-1; CDR3aa: CASRSHRDSASEAFF; CDR3nt: TGCGCCAGCAGATCACACCGGGACAGTGCTTCTGAAGCTTTCTTT
d_gene: NA; abundance: NA; v_gene: TRBV21-1; j_gene: TRBJ1-2; CDR3aa: CANGWAAGDGYTF; CDR3nt: TGTGCCAATGGCTGGGCCGCGGGCGATGGCTACACCTTC
d_gene: NA; abundance: NA; v_gene: TRBV14; j_gene: TRBJ2-1; CDR3aa: CASSQDRVIYNEQFF; CDR3nt: TGTGCCAGCAGCCAAGATCGAGTGATATACAATGAGCAGTTCTTC
d_gene: NA; abundance: once; v_gene: TRBV11-3; j_gene: TRBJ2-1; CDR3aa: CASSPGRGSYNEQFF; CDR3nt: TGTGCCAGCAGCCCGGGGCGGGGATCCTACAATGAGCAGTTCTTC
d_gene: TRBD1; abundance: NA; v_gene: TRBV28; j_gene: TRBJ1-2; CDR3aa: CASSEDRVGRYTF; CDR3nt: TGTGCCAGCAGTGAGGACAGGGTGGGTCGCTACACCTTC
d_gene: TRBD1; abundance: NA; v_gene: TRBV7-2; j_gene: TRBJ2-1; CDR3aa: CASSSGRGPRNEQFF; CDR3nt: TGTGCCAGCAGCTCAGGCAGGGGGCCTCGTAATGAGCAGTTCTTC
d_gene: NA; abundance: NA; v_gene: TRBV28; j_gene: TRBJ2-7; CDR3aa: CASWGGHLREQYF; CDR3nt: TGTGCCAGCTGGGGGGGACACCTCCGCGAGCAGTACTTC
d_gene: NA; abundance: NA; v_gene: TRBV4-3; j_gene: TRBJ1-5; CDR3aa: CASSQAQWWPQHF; CDR3nt: TGCGCCAGCAGCCAAGCCCAATGGTGGCCCCAGCATTTT
d_gene: TRBD2; abundance: NA; v_gene: TRBV2; j_gene: TRBJ2-1; CDR3aa: CASSGPGLDYNEQFF; CDR3nt: TGTGCCAGCAGTGGACCTGGACTAGACTACAATGAGCAGTTCTTC
d_gene: NA; abundance: NA; v_gene: TRBV29-1; j_gene: TRBJ2-5; CDR3aa: CSVADSKETQYF; CDR3nt: TGCAGCGTTGCCGACAGTAAAGAGACCCAGTACTTC
d_gene: NA; abundance: NA; v_gene: TRBV6-5; j_gene: TRBJ2-1; CDR3aa: CASSPRGEGEQFF; CDR3nt: TGTGCCAGCAGTCCACGGGGAGAGGGTGAGCAGTTCTTC
d_gene: TRBD1; abundance: NA; v_gene: TRBV2; j_gene: TRBJ1-5; CDR3aa: CASRGGGQGGPQHF; CDR3nt: TGTGCCAGCAGAGGGGGTGGACAGGGAGGGCCCCAGCATTTT
d_gene: TRBD2; abundance: NA; v_gene: TRBV9; j_gene: TRBJ2-3; CDR3aa: CASSVRASGGDTQYF; CDR3nt: TGTGCCAGCAGCGTAAGGGCTAGCGGGGGTGATACGCAGTATTTT
d_gene: NA; abundance: once; v_gene: TRBV5-6; j_gene: TRBJ1-2; CDR3aa: CASSFGGPFYGYTF; CDR3nt: TGTGCCAGCAGCTTCGGGGGGCCCTTTTATGGCTACACCTTC
d_gene: NA; abundance: once; v_gene: TRBV7-9; j_gene: TRBJ2-3; CDR3aa: CASSHLGRVRELPTDTQYF; CDR3nt: TGTGCCAGCAGCCACTTAGGAAGGGTTCGTGAGCTGCCCACAGATACGCAGTATTTT
d_gene: TRBD2; abundance: NA; v_gene: TRBV6-1; j_gene: TRBJ2-1; CDR3aa: CASRVAGGRGNEQFF; CDR3nt: TGTGCCAGCAGGGTAGCGGGGGGGAGGGGCAATGAGCAGTTCTTC
d_gene: TRBD2; abundance: NA; v_gene: TRBV7-2; j_gene: TRBJ2-7; CDR3aa: CASSALAGASYEQYF; CDR3nt: TGTGCCAGCAGCGCCCTAGCGGGGGCTTCCTACGAGCAGTACTTC
d_gene: NA; abundance: NA; v_gene: TRBV11-2; j_gene: TRBJ2-5; CDR3aa: CASSLDLGSQETQYF; CDR3nt: TGTGCCAGCAGCTTAGATCTCGGCAGCCAAGAGACCCAGTACTTC
d_gene: NA; abundance: few; v_gene: TRBV20-1; j_gene: TRBJ2-3; CDR3aa: CSAREVDTQYF; CDR3nt: TGCAGTGCTAGGGAAGTGGATACGCAGTATTTT
d_gene: NA; abundance: NA; v_gene: TRBV11-2; j_gene: TRBJ1-5; CDR3aa: CASSFFHPQYSNQPQHF; CDR3nt: TGTGCCAGCAGCTTTTTCCACCCACAGTATAGCAATCAGCCCCAGCATTTT
d_gene: TRBD1; abundance: once; v_gene: TRBV18; j_gene: TRBJ1-5; CDR3aa: CASSPGPGGSNQPQHF; CDR3nt: TGTGCCAGCTCACCAGGGCCAGGGGGTAGCAATCAGCCCCAGCATTTT
d_gene: NA; abundance: NA; v_gene: TRBV7-9; j_gene: TRBJ2-4; CDR3aa: CASSRGAGLQEQYF; CDR3nt: TGTGCCAGCAGCCGCGGGGCAGGGCTGCAGGAGCAGTACTTC
d_gene: TRBD1; abundance: NA; v_gene: TRBV5-1; j_gene: TRBJ2-7; CDR3aa: CASSPTGVSGEQYF; CDR3nt: TGCGCCAGCAGCCCGACAGGGGTTTCAGGCGAGCAGTACTTC
d_gene: NA; abundance: once; v_gene: TRBV2; j_gene: TRBJ2-7; CDR3aa: CASSPDPYEQYF; CDR3nt: TGTGCCAGCAGCCCGGATCCCTACGAGCAGTACTTC
d_gene: NA; abundance: NA; v_gene: TRBV7-2; j_gene: TRBJ1-4; CDR3aa: CASSPWGVGSGNEKLFF; CDR3nt: TGTGCCAGCAGCCCATGGGGGGTGGGTTCGGGTAATGAAAAACTGTTTTTT
d_gene: TRBD2; abundance: NA; v_gene: TRBV10-3; j_gene: TRBJ2-5; CDR3aa: CAISPGTSGGQETQYF; CDR3nt: TGTGCCATCAGTCCCGGGACTAGCGGGGGCCAAGAGACCCAGTACTTC
d_gene: TRBD1; abundance: NA; v_gene: TRBV11-2; j_gene: TRBJ1-6; CDR3aa: CASSAHRQGGNSPLHF; CDR3nt: TGTGCCAGCAGCGCGCACCGACAGGGTGGGAATTCACCCCTCCACTTT
d_gene: NA; abundance: NA; v_gene: TRBV5-6; j_gene: TRBJ1-4; CDR3aa: CASSLKGGVNEKLFF; CDR3nt: TGTGCCAGCAGCTTGAAGGGAGGGGTGAATGAAAAACTGTTTTTT
d_gene: NA; abundance: NA; v_gene: TRBV9; j_gene: TRBJ2-3; CDR3aa: CASSPRADTQYF; CDR3nt: TGTGCCAGCAGCCCCCGGGCAGATACGCAGTATTTT
d_gene: TRBD2; abundance: NA; v_gene: TRBV7-6; j_gene: TRBJ2-2; CDR3aa: CASGRRPGLAGAGELFF; CDR3nt: TGTGCCAGCGGCCGAAGACCGGGACTAGCGGGAGCCGGGGAGCTGTTTTTT
d_gene: NA; abundance: NA; v_gene: TRBV6-6; j_gene: TRBJ2-7; CDR3aa: CATKGQGGAYEQYF; CDR3nt: TGTGCCACCAAAGGTCAAGGGGGGGCCTACGAGCAGTACTTC
d_gene: NA; abundance: NA; v_gene: TRBV15; j_gene: TRBJ2-2; CDR3aa: CATSPNSYSVAGELFF; CDR3nt: TGTGCCACCAGTCCGAACTCTTATAGCGTCGCCGGGGAGCTGTTTTTT
d_gene: NA; abundance: few; v_gene: TRBV7-2; j_gene: TRBJ1-5; CDR3aa: CASSTDNSNQPQHF; CDR3nt: TGTGCCAGCAGCACCGACAATAGCAATCAGCCCCAGCATTTT
d_gene: NA; abundance: NA; v_gene: TRBV27; j_gene: TRBJ2-5; CDR3aa: CASRLQETQYF; CDR3nt: TGTGCCAGCAGACTACAAGAGACCCAGTACTTC
d_gene: NA; abundance: NA; v_gene: TRBV5-4; j_gene: TRBJ2-2; CDR3aa: CASSLYTGELFF; CDR3nt: TGTGCCAGCAGCTTATACACCGGGGAGCTGTTTTTT
d_gene: NA; abundance: NA; v_gene: TRBV27; j_gene: TRBJ1-2; CDR3aa: CASSRDAGPTYGYTF; CDR3nt: TGTGCCAGCAGTCGGGACGCAGGGCCGACCTATGGCTACACCTTC
d_gene: NA; abundance: NA; v_gene: TRBV5-1; j_gene: TRBJ1-1; CDR3aa: CASSWREGTEAFF; CDR3nt: TGCGCCAGCAGCTGGAGGGAGGGCACTGAAGCTTTCTTT
d_gene: NA; abundance: NA; v_gene: TRBV29-1; j_gene: TRBJ1-5; CDR3aa: CSVLLGGNQPQHF; CDR3nt: TGCAGCGTTCTCCTGGGCGGTAATCAGCCCCAGCATTTT
d_gene: NA; abundance: NA; v_gene: TRBV5-1; j_gene: TRBJ2-7; CDR3aa: CASSFGDRGASEQYF; CDR3nt: TGCGCCAGCAGCTTTGGGGATCGGGGGGCGAGCGAGCAGTACTTC
d_gene: NA; abundance: NA; v_gene: TRBV7-2; j_gene: TRBJ2-7; CDR3aa: CASGLSGGTYEQYF; CDR3nt: TGTGCCAGCGGCCTCTCGGGCGGTACCTACGAGCAGTACTTC
d_gene: TRBD2; abundance: NA; v_gene: TRBV14; j_gene: TRBJ2-3; CDR3aa: CASSQGLAAITDTQYF; CDR3nt: TGTGCCAGCAGCCAGGGACTAGCGGCCATCACAGATACGCAGTATTTT
d_gene: NA; abundance: NA; v_gene: TRBV19; j_gene: TRBJ2-3; CDR3aa: CASSTLVPTDTQYF; CDR3nt: TGTGCCAGTAGTACGTTAGTGCCCACAGATACGCAGTATTTT
d_gene: NA; abundance: NA; v_gene: TRBV2; j_gene: TRBJ2-7; CDR3aa: CASSESRGPYEQYF; CDR3nt: TGTGCCAGCAGTGAGTCCCGAGGCCCCTACGAGCAGTACTTC
d_gene: TRBD1; abundance: NA; v_gene: TRBV7-2; j_gene: TRBJ1-4; CDR3aa: CASSSQGAEGEKLFF; CDR3nt: TGTGCCAGCAGCTCCCAGGGGGCGGAGGGTGAAAAACTGTTTTTT
d_gene: NA; abundance: NA; v_gene: TRBV7-3; j_gene: TRBJ2-2; CDR3aa: CASSLTYSGITGELFF; CDR3nt: TGTGCCAGCAGCTTAACGTATTCGGGGATCACCGGGGAGCTGTTTTTT
d_gene: TRBD1; abundance: NA; v_gene: TRBV7-2; j_gene: TRBJ1-1; CDR3aa: CASSLGGTVNTEAFF; CDR3nt: TGTGCCAGCAGCCTGGGGGGGACAGTGAACACTGAAGCTTTCTTT
d_gene: NA; abundance: NA; v_gene: TRBV4-3; j_gene: TRBJ2-2; CDR3aa: CASSQEAGPNTGELFF; CDR3nt: TGCGCCAGCAGCCAAGAAGCGGGCCCGAACACCGGGGAGCTGTTTTTT
d_gene: NA; abundance: NA; v_gene: TRBV27; j_gene: TRBJ2-2; CDR3aa: CATGTLSNTGELFF; CDR3nt: TGTGCCACCGGGACTTTATCGAACACCGGGGAGCTGTTTTTT